Listed below are T cell receptor beta chains from one sample, sequenced in a study of T cells in Graves' hyperthyroidism and ophthalmopathy. TCRdb ran MiXCR on the multiplex PCR reads and lists one entry per CDR3 protein. The table shows roughly 550,000 distinct CDR3 sequences, with about 16% occurring only once. Specimen: blood. These receptors originate from a woman aged 25 to 39 with Graves' ophthalmopathy. CDR3s include the opening cysteine and the closing phenylalanine or tryptophan. The order of the fields is D gene, J gene, V gene, clone size, CDR3 DNA, CDR3 protein. D genes are given only for firm matches. Clone size is shown for a subset of rows, as once, few, many or a class of expanded clone.

- TRBJ2-1 TRBV6-5 many TGTGCCAGCAGTTACTCGAACTACAATGAGCAGTTCTTC CASSYSNYNEQFF
- TRBJ2-1 TRBV30 many TGTGCCTGGAGTAGAGAGGTATACAATGAGCAGTTCTTC CAWSREVYNEQFF
TRBD2 TRBJ2-5 TRBV29-1 few TGCAGCGTTGTGGGTAGCGGGAGGGCCGGAGCCCAGTACTTC CSVVGSGRAGAQYF
TRBD1 TRBJ2-2 TRBV28 - TGTGCCAGCAGTTTATCAGGGGGCGGCACCGGGGAGCTGTTTTTT CASSLSGGGTGELFF
TRBD2 TRBJ2-1 TRBV29-1 - TGCAGCGTTGAATTTCTAGCGGGATTAAGCACCTACAATGAGCAGTTCTTC CSVEFLAGLSTYNEQFF
- TRBJ1-5 TRBV2 many TGTGCCAGTAAAGCGGAACCCAATCAGCCCCAGCATTTT CASKAEPNQPQHF
- TRBJ1-6 TRBV20-1 - TGCAGTGCTAGTGGTGTCCCAGGGCCTACGAATTCACCCCTCCACTTT CSASGVPGPTNSPLHF
TRBD1 TRBJ2-7 TRBV6-1 - TGTGCCAGCAGCGCCCCCCGAGGGACAGGGAGGGACGAGCAGTACTTC CASSAPRGTGRDEQYF
- TRBJ2-7 TRBV20-1 many TGCAGTGCTAAAATACTAGGGACTGGGGAGCAGTACTTC CSAKILGTGEQYF
- TRBJ2-5 TRBV20-1 many TGCAGTGCTAAACAAGAGACCCAGTACTTC CSAKQETQYF
- TRBJ1-1 TRBV7-9 - TGTGCCAGCAGCTTAGCGCAGGGCCTTAGCTGGGACACTGAAGCTTTCTTT CASSLAQGLSWDTEAFF
- TRBJ2-1 TRBV5-8 - TGTGCCAGCAGCTTGGTCAGGGCCTATGAGCAGTTCTTC CASSLVRAYEQFF
- TRBJ2-3 TRBV25-1 few TGTGCCAGCAGTGAAGTTAGGGGGACGACAGATACGCAGTATTTT CASSEVRGTTDTQYF
- TRBJ1-2 TRBV11-2 - TGTGCCAGCAGCCAAAGGGGACGTAACTATGGCTACACCTTC CASSQRGRNYGYTF
- TRBJ1-1 TRBV19 - TGTGCCAGTAGTATCGAGCGAGGGAATGAAGCTTTCTTT CASSIERGNEAFF
- TRBJ2-3 TRBV19 few TGTGCCAGTAGTCGCGGACAGAACCTTGCCACAGATACGCAGTATTTT CASSRGQNLATDTQYF
- TRBJ1-5 TRBV27 - TGTGCCAGCAGTTTAGTAGGGATCAATCAGCCCCAGCATTTT CASSLVGINQPQHF
TRBD2 TRBJ2-5 TRBV7-2 many TGTGCCAGCAATCGTCGTCTAGCGGGAGAGGAGACCCAGTACTTC CASNRRLAGEETQYF
- TRBJ2-1 TRBV5-6 - TGTGCCAGCAGCTTGGGAAGGGGCGCTAGTGAGCAGTCCTTC CASSLGRGASEQSF
TRBD2 TRBJ2-7 TRBV11-2 many TGTGCCAGCAGACCATCGGGCGGCGGGAGGGCCTACGAGCAGTACTTC CASRPSGGGRAYEQYF
- TRBJ2-5 TRBV7-3 many TGTGCCAGCAGCGTAGAGACCCAGTACTTC CASSVETQYF
- TRBJ1-1 TRBV28 many TGTGCCAGCAGGCCCGCCCCCCTACCTGAAGCTTTCTTT CASRPAPLPEAFF
- TRBJ1-5 TRBV5-8 many TGTGCCAGCAGCCCAGATTTAGGGGGTCAGCCCCAGCATTTT CASSPDLGGQPQHF
TRBD2 TRBJ2-7 TRBV28 few TGTGCCAGCAGTTTTCTGGAAGGAGGAGCTAGCGGGAGTATCCACGAGCAGTACTTC CASSFLEGGASGSIHEQYF
- TRBJ2-7 TRBV20-1 many TGCAGTGCCCCTGCTGAAATGGGGTGGGAGCAGTACTTC CSAPAEMGWEQYF
- TRBJ2-3 TRBV5-1 - TGCGCCAGCAGCTTGGCCGGGACGGATTCTAGCACAGATACGCAGTATTTT CASSLAGTDSSTDTQYF
TRBD1 TRBJ2-7 TRBV11-1 - TGTGCCAGCAAAACAGGGGACGAGCAGTACTTC CASKTGDEQYF
TRBD1 TRBJ2-7 TRBV27 - TGTGCCAGCAGTTTCAACAGGGGCGACTCGAGCTCCTACGAGCAGTACTTC CASSFNRGDSSSYEQYF
- TRBJ2-2 TRBV28 many TGTGCCAGCACCCTAGGGCAGCTCGTTACCGGGGAGCTGTTTTTT CASTLGQLVTGELFF
- TRBJ1-2 TRBV15 - TGTGTCACCAGGAGCCGGGACTTAGGTTATGGCTACACCTTC CVTRSRDLGYGYTF